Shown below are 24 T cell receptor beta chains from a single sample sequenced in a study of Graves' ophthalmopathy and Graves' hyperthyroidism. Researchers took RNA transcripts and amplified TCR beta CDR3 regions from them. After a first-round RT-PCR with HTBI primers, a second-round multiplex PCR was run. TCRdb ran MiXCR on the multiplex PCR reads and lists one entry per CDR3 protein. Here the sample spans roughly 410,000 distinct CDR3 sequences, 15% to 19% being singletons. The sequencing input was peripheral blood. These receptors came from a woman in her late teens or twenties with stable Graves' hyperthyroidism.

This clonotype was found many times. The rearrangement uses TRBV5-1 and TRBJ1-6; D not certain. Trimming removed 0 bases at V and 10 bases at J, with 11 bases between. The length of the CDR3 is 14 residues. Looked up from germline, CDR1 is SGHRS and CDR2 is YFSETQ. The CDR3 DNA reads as TGCGCCAGCAGCTTGGATTTCGGGAGATCACCCCTCCACTTT. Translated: CASSLDFGRSPLHF.

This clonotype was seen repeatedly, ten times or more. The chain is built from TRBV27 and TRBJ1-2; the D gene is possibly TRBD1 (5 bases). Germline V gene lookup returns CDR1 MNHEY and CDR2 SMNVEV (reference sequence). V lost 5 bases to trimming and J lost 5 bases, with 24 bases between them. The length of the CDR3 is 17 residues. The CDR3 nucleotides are TGTGCCAGCAGTATTACCCACAGGACCGGCGTCGTATATGGCTACACCTTC. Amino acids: CASSITHRTGVVYGYTF.

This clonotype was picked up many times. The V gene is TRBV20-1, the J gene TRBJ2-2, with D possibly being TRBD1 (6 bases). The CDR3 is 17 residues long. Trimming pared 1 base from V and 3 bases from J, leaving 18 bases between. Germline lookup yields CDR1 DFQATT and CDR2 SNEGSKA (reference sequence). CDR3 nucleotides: TGCAGTGCTAGAGGCCGGGTGGGGGCGCTAGACACCGGGGAGCTGTTTTTT. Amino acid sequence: CSARGRVGALDTGELFF.

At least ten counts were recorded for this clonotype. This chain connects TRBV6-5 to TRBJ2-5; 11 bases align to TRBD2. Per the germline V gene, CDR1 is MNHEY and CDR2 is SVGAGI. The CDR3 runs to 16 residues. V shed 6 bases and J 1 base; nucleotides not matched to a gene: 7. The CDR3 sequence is CASRRVAGGRQETQYF. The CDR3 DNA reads TGTGCCAGCAGGCGTGTAGCGGGGGGGCGCCAAGAGACCCAGTACTTC.

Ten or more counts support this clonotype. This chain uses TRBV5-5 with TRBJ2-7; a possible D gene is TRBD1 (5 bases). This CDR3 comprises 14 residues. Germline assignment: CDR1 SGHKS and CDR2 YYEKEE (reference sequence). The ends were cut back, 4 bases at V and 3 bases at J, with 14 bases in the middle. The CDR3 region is CASSPTTVFYEQYF. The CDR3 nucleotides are TGTGCCAGCAGCCCTACGACAGTTTTCTACGAGCAGTACTTC.

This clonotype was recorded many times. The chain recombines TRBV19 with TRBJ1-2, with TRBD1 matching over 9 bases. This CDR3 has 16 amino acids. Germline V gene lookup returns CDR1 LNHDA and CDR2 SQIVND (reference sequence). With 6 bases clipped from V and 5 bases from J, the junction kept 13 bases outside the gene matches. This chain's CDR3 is CASRRTGTGSLYGYTF. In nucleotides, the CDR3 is TGTGCCAGTAGGCGTACCGGGACAGGGTCGTTGTATGGCTACACCTTC.

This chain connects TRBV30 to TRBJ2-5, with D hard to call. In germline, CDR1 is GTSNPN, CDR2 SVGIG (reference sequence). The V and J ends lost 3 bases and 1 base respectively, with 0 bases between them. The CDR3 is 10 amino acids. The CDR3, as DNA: TGTGCCTGGAGCCAAGAGACCCAGTACTTC. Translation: CAWSQETQYF.

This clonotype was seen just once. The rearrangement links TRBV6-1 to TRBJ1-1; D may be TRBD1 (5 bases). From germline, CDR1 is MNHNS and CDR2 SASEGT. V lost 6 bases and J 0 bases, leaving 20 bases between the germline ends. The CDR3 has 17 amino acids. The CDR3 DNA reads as TGTGCCAGCAGCCCACGGACCCAGGGACCCATGAACACTGAAGCTTTCTTT. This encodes CASSPRTQGPMNTEAFF.

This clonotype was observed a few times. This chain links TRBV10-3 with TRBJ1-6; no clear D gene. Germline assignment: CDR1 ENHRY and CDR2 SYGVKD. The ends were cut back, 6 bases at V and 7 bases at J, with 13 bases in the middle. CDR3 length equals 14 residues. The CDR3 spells CAIRGPGINSPLHF. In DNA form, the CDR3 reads TGTGCCATCAGGGGCCCCGGAATCAATTCACCCCTCCACTTT.

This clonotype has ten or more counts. CDR3 bases: TGTGCCACCAGCAGAGATGGAACAGGGGCGTACGAGCAGTACTTC. It yields the protein CATSRDGTGAYEQYF. The gene calls are TRBV15 and TRBJ2-7, with TRBD1 matching over 7 bases. CDR3 length equals 15 residues. The ends lost 0 bases at V and 4 bases at J; junction bases unmatched: 6. Germline V gene data show CDR1 as LNHNV and CDR2 as YYDKDF (reference sequence).

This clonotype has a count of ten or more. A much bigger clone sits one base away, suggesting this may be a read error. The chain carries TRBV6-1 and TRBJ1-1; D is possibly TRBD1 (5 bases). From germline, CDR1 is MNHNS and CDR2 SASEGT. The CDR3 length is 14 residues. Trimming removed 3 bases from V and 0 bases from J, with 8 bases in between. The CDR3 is CASSDPGMNTEAFF. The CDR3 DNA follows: TGTGCCAGCAGTGACCCAGGGATGAACACTGAAGCTTTCTTT.

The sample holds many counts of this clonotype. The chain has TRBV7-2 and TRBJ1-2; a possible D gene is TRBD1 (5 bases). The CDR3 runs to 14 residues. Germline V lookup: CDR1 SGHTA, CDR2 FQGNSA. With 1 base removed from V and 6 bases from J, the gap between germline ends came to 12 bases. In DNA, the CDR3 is TGTGCCAGCAGCTTAGTGGGCTGGGGCGATGGCTACACCTTC. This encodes CASSLVGWGDGYTF.

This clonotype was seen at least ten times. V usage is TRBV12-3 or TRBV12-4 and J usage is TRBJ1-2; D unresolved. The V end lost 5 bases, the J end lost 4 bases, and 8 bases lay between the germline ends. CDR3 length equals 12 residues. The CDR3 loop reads CASSPTIYGYTF. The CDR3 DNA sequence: TGTGCCAGCAGTCCTACTATCTATGGCTACACCTTC.

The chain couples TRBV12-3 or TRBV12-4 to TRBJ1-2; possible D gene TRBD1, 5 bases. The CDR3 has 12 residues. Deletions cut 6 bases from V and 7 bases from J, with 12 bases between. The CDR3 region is CASSRGTRGYTF. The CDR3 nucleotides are TGTGCCAGCAGCCGGGGGACGCGTGGCTACACCTTC.

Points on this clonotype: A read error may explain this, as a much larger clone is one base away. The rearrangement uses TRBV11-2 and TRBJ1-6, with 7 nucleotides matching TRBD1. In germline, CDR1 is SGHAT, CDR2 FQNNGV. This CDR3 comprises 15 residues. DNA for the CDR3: TGTGCCAGCAGCTCATACCGGGACAGAGCTTCACACCTCCACTTT. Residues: CASSSYRDRASHLHF. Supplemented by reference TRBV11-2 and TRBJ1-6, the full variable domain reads EAGVAQSPRYKIIEKRQSVAFWCNPISGHATLYWYQQILGQGPKLLIQFQNNGVVDDSQLPKDRFSAERLKGVDSTLKIQPAKLEDSAVYLCASSSYRDRASHLHFGNGTRLTVT.

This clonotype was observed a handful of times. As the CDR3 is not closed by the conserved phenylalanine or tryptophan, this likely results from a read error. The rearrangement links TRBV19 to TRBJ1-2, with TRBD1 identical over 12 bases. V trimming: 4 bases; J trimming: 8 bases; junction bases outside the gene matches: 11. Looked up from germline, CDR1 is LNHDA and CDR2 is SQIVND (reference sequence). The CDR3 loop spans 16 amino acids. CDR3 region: CASSTIPGQGALGYTY. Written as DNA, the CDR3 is TGTGCCAGTAGTACTATTCCGGGACAGGGGGCGCTGGGCTACACCTAC.

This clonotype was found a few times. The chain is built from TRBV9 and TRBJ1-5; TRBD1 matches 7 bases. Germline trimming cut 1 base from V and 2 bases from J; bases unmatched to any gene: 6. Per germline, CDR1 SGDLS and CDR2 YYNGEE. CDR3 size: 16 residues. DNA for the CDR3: TGTGCCAGCAGCGTAATAGGGGGCAGGGGCAATCAGCCCCAGCATTTT. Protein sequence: CASSVIGGRGNQPQHF.

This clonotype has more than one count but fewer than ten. The CDR3 sequence: CASSPGSLWGTEAFF. The CDR3, as DNA: TGTGCCAGCTCACCGGGGAGCCTCTGGGGCACTGAAGCTTTCTTT. This sequence joins TRBV18 and TRBJ1-1, with no clear D. The V end was cut by 3 bases, the J end by 4 bases, with 15 bases between. The CDR3 length is 15 residues. Germline V lookup: CDR1 KGHSH, CDR2 LQKENI.

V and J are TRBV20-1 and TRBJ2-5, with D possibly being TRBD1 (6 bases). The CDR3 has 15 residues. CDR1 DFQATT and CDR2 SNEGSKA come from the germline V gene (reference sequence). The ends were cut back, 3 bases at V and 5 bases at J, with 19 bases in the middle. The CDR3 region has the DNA TGCAGTGCTAGTAGGGCAAACAGGGTACAGGAGACCCAGTACTTC. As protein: CSASRANRVQETQYF.

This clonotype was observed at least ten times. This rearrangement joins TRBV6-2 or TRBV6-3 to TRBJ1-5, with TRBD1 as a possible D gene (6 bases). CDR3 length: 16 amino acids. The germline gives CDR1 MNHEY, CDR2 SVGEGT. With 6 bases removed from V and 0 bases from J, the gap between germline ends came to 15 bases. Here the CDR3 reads CASSHSQGISNQPQHF. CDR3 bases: TGTGCCAGCAGCCACTCCCAGGGGATTAGCAATCAGCCCCAGCATTTT.

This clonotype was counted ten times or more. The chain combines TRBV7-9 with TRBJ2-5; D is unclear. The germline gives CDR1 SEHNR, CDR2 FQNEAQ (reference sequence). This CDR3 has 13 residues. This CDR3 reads CATRIQLQETQYF. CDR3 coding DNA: TGTGCGACGAGGATACAGTTACAGGAGACCCAGTACTTC.

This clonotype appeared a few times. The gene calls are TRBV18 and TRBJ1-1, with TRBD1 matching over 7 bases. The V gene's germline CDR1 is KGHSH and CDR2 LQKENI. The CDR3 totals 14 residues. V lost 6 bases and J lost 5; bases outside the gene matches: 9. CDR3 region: CASSQPGQTTEAFF. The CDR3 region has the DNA TGTGCCAGCTCCCAGCCGGGACAGACTACTGAAGCTTTCTTT.

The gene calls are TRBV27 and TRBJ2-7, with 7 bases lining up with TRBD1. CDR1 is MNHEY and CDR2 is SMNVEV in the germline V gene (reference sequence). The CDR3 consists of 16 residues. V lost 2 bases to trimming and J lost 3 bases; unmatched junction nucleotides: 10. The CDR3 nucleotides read TGTGCCAGCAGTTTAGACGGGACAGCTAGCCACTACGAGCAGTACTTC. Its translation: CASSLDGTASHYEQYF.

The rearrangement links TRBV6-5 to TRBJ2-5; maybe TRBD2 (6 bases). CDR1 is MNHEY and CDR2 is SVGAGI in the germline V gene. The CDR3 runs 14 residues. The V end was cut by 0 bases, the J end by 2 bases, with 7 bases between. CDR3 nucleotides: TGTGCCAGCAGTTACTCCGGGACTCAAGAGACCCAGTACTTC. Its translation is CASSYSGTQETQYF.